A single sample gave rise to the 23 T cell receptor beta chains below, sequenced in a study of blood T cells in healthy people across ages. Using a J-beta primer mix together with a sample-barcoded 5' primer, a second PCR was run for roughly 6 to 12 cycles. TCRdb itself ran the 5' RACE reads through MiXCR, one entry per CDR3 protein. The data hold some 780,000 distinct CDR3 sequences, with more than 50% observed a single time. The sequenced sample was blood. Receptor source: a man aged 35-49 years in good health.

V is TRBV12-3 or TRBV12-4 and J is TRBJ2-1, with a possible D match to TRBD1 (5 bases). V shed 6 bases and J shed 10 bases, with 16 bases lying between them. The CDR3 is 13 amino acids. The CDR3 sequence is CASRSYRLGEQFF. The CDR3 DNA reads as TGTGCCAGCAGATCGTACAGGTTGGGCGAGCAGTTCTTC.

This chain links TRBV10-2 with TRBJ2-7; D gene unclear. V lost 2 bases, J lost 6 bases, and 17 bases lay in between. The CDR3 extends over 15 amino acids. Germline assignment: CDR1 WSHSY and CDR2 SAAADI. In DNA, the CDR3 is TGCGCCAGCAGTGAGGGCAGAGGAGTAAATGTCGAGCAGTACTTC. Amino acid sequence: CASSEGRGVNVEQYF.

This sequence joins TRBV20-1 and TRBJ2-7, with D hard to call. The CDR3 loop spans 14 amino acids. V was pared by 0 bases and J by 7 bases, with 16 bases between. Germline CDR1 is DFQATT and CDR2 is SNEGSKA (reference sequence). CDR3 in DNA: TGCAGTGCTAGAGACTTAACCGGGCACAATGAGCAGTACTTC. Translating it yields CSARDLTGHNEQYF.

The chain carries TRBV9 and TRBJ2-1, with 7 bases lining up with TRBD2. Trimming took 0 bases from V and 5 from J; bases not matched to a gene: 5. CDR3 length equals 15 residues. From germline, CDR1 is SGDLS and CDR2 YYNGEE. Here the CDR3 reads CASSVVGAGDNEQFF. CDR3 DNA sequence: TGTGCCAGCAGCGTAGTTGGGGCGGGGGACAATGAGCAGTTCTTC.

The CDR3 DNA sequence: TGCGCCAGCAGCTTGGAAGGACAGGAACAATATGGCTACACCTTC. The encoded protein is CASSLEGQEQYGYTF. The chain combines TRBV5-1 with TRBJ1-2, with 7 bases that match TRBD1. J was trimmed by 5 bases and V by 0 bases; bases with no gene match: 7. The CDR3 has 15 residues. Germline loops: CDR1 SGHRS, CDR2 YFSETQ.

V is TRBV28 and J is TRBJ2-7, with 9 bases aligning to TRBD2. The CDR3 spans 18 residues. J lost 2 bases, V lost 3 bases, and 14 bases had no gene match. Germline-derived CDR1 and CDR2 are MDHEN and SYDVKM. In DNA, the CDR3 is TGTGCCAGCAGTTTTAGCGGGAGTACACCGGTCGGGGCCTACGAGCAGTACTTC. Amino acid sequence: CASSFSGSTPVGAYEQYF.

This clonotype has only a few counts. The chain combines TRBV7-9 with TRBJ2-5; D may correspond to TRBD1 or TRBD2 (6 bases each). Per germline, CDR1 SEHNR and CDR2 FQNEAQ (reference sequence). V dropped 1 base and J dropped 5 bases, with 14 bases sitting between them. This CDR3 region has 15 residues. CDR3 sequence reads: CASSLGTAAGETQYF. CDR3 DNA sequence: TGTGCCAGCAGCTTAGGGACAGCCGCGGGGGAGACCCAGTACTTC.

There are a few counts of this clonotype. This sequence joins TRBV29-1 and TRBJ2-1, with D tentatively TRBD2 (7 bases). Germline CDR1 SQVTM, CDR2 ANQGSEA. Trimming pared 7 bases from V and 0 bases from J, leaving 13 bases between. The CDR3 contains 14 residues. The CDR3 loop is CSGGGRSSYNEQFF. CDR3 DNA: TGCAGCGGGGGGGGCAGAAGCTCCTACAATGAGCAGTTCTTC.

This clonotype was picked up one time. The V and J genes are TRBV20-1 and TRBJ2-7; tentative D call: TRBD2 (6 bases). Trimming took 6 bases from V and 2 from J, leaving 17 bases between them. This CDR3 has 14 residues. The germline gives CDR1 DFQATT, CDR2 SNEGSKA (reference sequence). CDR3 loop: CSAGTGGYTYEQYF. As DNA, the CDR3 is TGCAGTGCCGGGACTGGCGGATACACCTACGAGCAGTACTTC.

This clonotype was picked up a small number of times. The chain employs TRBV4-1 and TRBJ2-1, with 8 bases fitting TRBD1. CDR1 and CDR2 from the germline V gene are MGHRA and YSYEKL. With 1 base clipped from V and 6 bases from J, the junction kept 5 bases outside the gene matches. CDR3 length: 15 amino acids. DNA for the CDR3: TGCGCCAGCAGCCAAGGTCAGGGGGCCGTCAATGAGCAGTTCTTC. This gives the protein CASSQGQGAVNEQFF.

The chain carries TRBV2 and TRBJ1-1, with 9 bases identical to TRBD1. CDR1 is SNHLY and CDR2 is FYNNEI in the germline V gene. Trimming cost V 7 bases and J 9 bases; bases outside gene matches: 9. The CDR3 has 13 amino acids. CDR3 region: CASIGTGSPKAFF. CDR3 coding DNA: TGTGCCAGCATCGGGACAGGGTCCCCAAAAGCTTTCTTT. The whole variable domain, filled in from reference TRBV2 and TRBJ1-1, reads EPEVTQTPSHQVTQMGQEVILRCVPISNHLYFYWYRQILGQKVEFLVSFYNNEISEKSEIFDDQFSVERPDGSNFTLKIRSTKLEDSAMYFCASIGTGSPKAFFGQGTRLTVV.

This chain links TRBV5-4 with TRBJ2-3; D is possibly TRBD2 (5 bases). The CDR3 is made up of 16 amino acids. V lost 0 bases, J lost 5 bases, and 16 bases lay in between. Germline V CDR1 and CDR2: SGHNT, YYREEE (reference sequence). The CDR3 DNA sequence: TGTGCCAGCAGCTTGGCTGGTGGGCGGGTCGTAGATACGCAGTATTTT. Its protein product is CASSLAGGRVVDTQYF. The complete variable domain, with remaining parts taken from reference TRBV5-4 and TRBJ2-3, reads ETGVTQSPTHLIKTRGQQVTLRCSSQSGHNTVSWYQQALGQGPQFIFQYYREEENGRGNFPPRFSGLQFPNYSSELNVNALELDDSALYLCASSLAGGRVVDTQYFGPGTRLTVL.

The chain carries TRBV7-2 and TRBJ1-2; unclear D gene. CDR3 length equals 14 residues. V lost 1 base and J 10 bases, leaving 16 bases between the germline ends. Germline V CDR1 and CDR2: SGHTA, FQGNSA. CDR3 region: CASSLGLRGGDYTF. The CDR3, as DNA: TGTGCCAGCAGCTTAGGACTTAGAGGCGGAGACTACACCTTC. The complete variable domain, with remaining parts taken from reference TRBV7-2 and TRBJ1-2, reads GAGVSQSPSNKVTEKGKDVELRCDPISGHTALYWYRQSLGQGLEFLIYFQGNSAPDKSGLPSDRFSAERTGGSVSTLTIQRTQQEDSAVYLCASSLGLRGGDYTFGSGTRLTVV.

The genes are TRBV20-1 and TRBJ2-4; no definite D call. TRBJ2-5 explains the end of the DNA better; the J call may be wrong. This CDR3 region has 16 residues. CDR1 is DFQATT, CDR2 SNEGSKA, per germline (reference sequence). The DNA for the CDR3 is TGCAGTGCTAGAGCCCCTTACTGGGCGTTGAAGGAGACCCAGTACTTC. This gives the protein CSARAPYWALKETQYF.

The table lists this clonotype with a few counts. The rearrangement joins TRBV6-2 or TRBV6-3 to TRBJ2-1; 9 positions match TRBD1. J lost 3 bases, V lost 3 bases, and 9 bases had no gene match. The CDR3 extends over 17 amino acids. Germline V CDR1 and CDR2: MNHEY, SVGEGT. As DNA, the CDR3 is TGTGCCAGCAGTTATTACCGGACAGGGGCAATCTACAATGAGCAGTTCTTC. This sequence encodes CASSYYRTGAIYNEQFF.

This clonotype was counted only a few times. The chain is built from TRBV7-9 and TRBJ1-2; tentatively, D is TRBD1 (6 bases). Trimming left V 7 bases short and J 3 bases short, with 21 bases between. Germline V lookup: CDR1 SEHNR, CDR2 FQNEAQ (reference sequence). The CDR3 consists of 16 residues. CDR3 loop: CASIPGPGRGHYGYTF. The CDR3 DNA sequence: TGTGCCAGCATTCCCGGGCCAGGCAGGGGCCACTATGGCTACACCTTC.

This clonotype was picked up one time. The chain uses TRBV6-1 and TRBJ1-4; a possible D gene is TRBD1 (6 bases). Germline V lookup: CDR1 MNHNS, CDR2 SASEGT. Deletions cut 4 bases from V and 5 bases from J, with 17 bases between. The CDR3 is made up of 16 amino acids. In DNA, the CDR3 is TGTGCCAGCAGTGGGGCCAGGGGACGGATCAATGAAAAACTGTTTTTT. Amino acid sequence: CASSGARGRINEKLFF.

This clonotype was detected once. This chain connects TRBV7-2 to TRBJ2-7; D remains unclear. CDR1 and CDR2 (germline): SGHTA, FQGNSA. Trimming removed 1 base from V and 3 bases from J, with 16 bases in between. The CDR3 is 16 amino acids. Here the CDR3 reads CASSLDSGGVGYEQYF. The CDR3 coding sequence is TGTGCCAGCAGCTTAGATTCGGGCGGAGTAGGCTACGAGCAGTACTTC. Using reference TRBV7-2 and TRBJ2-7 for the parts outside the CDR3, the full variable domain is GAGVSQSPSNKVTEKGKDVELRCDPISGHTALYWYRQSLGQGLEFLIYFQGNSAPDKSGLPSDRFSAERTGGSVSTLTIQRTQQEDSAVYLCASSLDSGGVGYEQYFGPGTRLTVT.

As concerns this clonotype: A much larger clone is a single base away; this may be a read error. This chain joins TRBV4-1 and TRBJ2-7; maybe TRBD2 (6 bases). CDR1 and CDR2 from the germline V gene are MGHRA and YSYEKL. The CDR3 is made up of 17 amino acids. Between the trimmed V and J ends, which lost 0 bases and 7 bases, there was a span of 22 bases. CDR3 DNA: TGCGCCAGCAGCCAAGAATCAGATCGGGGGTTCTACAATGAGCAGTACTTC. Amino acid sequence: CASSQESDRGFYNEQYF.

This clonotype turned up a few times. The genes are TRBV7-9 and TRBJ2-7; a weak D match, TRBD1 (6 bases). The germline V and J ends were trimmed by 5 bases and 3 bases, with 23 bases remaining between them. The CDR3 is made up of 17 amino acids. Germline assignment: CDR1 SEHNR and CDR2 FQNEAQ (reference sequence). CDR3 coding DNA: TGTGCCAGCAGCCCATCTCCTCCGGCAGGGGAAGGCTACGAGCAGTACTTC. It codes for CASSPSPPAGEGYEQYF.

In its sample, this clonotype was seen a few times. V usage is TRBV5-1 and J usage is TRBJ2-7; the match to TRBD2 covers 9 bases. Germline trimming cut 5 bases from V and 3 bases from J; bases unmatched to any gene: 15. CDR3 length: 17 residues. Germline CDR1 SGHRS, CDR2 YFSETQ. This chain's CDR3 is CASSDPLAGPRDYEQYF. CDR3 coding DNA: TGCGCCAGCAGTGATCCCCTAGCGGGACCTCGAGACTACGAGCAGTACTTC. Combining the CDR3 with reference TRBV5-1 and TRBJ2-7 gives the whole variable domain KAGVTQTPRYLIKTRGQQVTLSCSPISGHRSVSWYQQTPGQGLQFLFEYFSETQRNKGNFPGRFSGRQFSNSRSEMNVSTLELGDSALYLCASSDPLAGPRDYEQYFGPGTRLTVT.

This clonotype was detected many times. The rearrangement joins TRBV7-2 to TRBJ1-5, with D possibly matching TRBD1 (5 bases). V was shortened by 5 bases and J by 1 base, with 15 bases between the two germline ends. The germline gives CDR1 SGHTA, CDR2 FQGNSA. The CDR3 consists of 16 residues. For the CDR3, the DNA is TGTGCCAGCAGCGCCACGGGGGGACCGAGCAATCAGCCCCAGCATTTT. Encoded protein: CASSATGGPSNQPQHF.

The V and J genes are TRBV29-1 and TRBJ2-5, with D perhaps matching TRBD1 or TRBD2 (5 bases each). There are 18 residues in the CDR3. Per germline, CDR1 SQVTM and CDR2 ANQGSEA. V was shortened by 3 bases and J by 11 bases, with 34 bases between the two germline ends. DNA of the CDR3: TGCAGCGTTGAGGGCCTTGCAGGGACCCGAAGCTCCTACAATGAGCAGTACTTC. Translated, it gives CSVEGLAGTRSSYNEQYF. Supplemented by reference TRBV29-1 and TRBJ2-5, the full variable domain reads SAVISQKPSRDICQRGTSLTIQCQVDSQVTMMFWYRQQPGQSLTLIATANQGSEATYESGFVIDKFPISRPNLTFSTLTVSNMSPEDSSIYLCSVEGLAGTRSSYNEQYFGPGTRLLVL.